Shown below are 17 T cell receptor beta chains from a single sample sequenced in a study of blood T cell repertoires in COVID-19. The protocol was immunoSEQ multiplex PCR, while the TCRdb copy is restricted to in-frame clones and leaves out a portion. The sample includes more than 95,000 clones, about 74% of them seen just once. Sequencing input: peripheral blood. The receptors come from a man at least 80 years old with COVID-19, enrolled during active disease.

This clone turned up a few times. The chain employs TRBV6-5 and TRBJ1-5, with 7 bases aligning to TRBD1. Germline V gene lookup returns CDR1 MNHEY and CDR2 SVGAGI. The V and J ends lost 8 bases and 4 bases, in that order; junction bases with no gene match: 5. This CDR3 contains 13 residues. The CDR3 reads CASGRGWNQPQHF. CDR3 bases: TGTGCCAGCGGCAGGGGGTGGAATCAGCCCCAGCATTTT.

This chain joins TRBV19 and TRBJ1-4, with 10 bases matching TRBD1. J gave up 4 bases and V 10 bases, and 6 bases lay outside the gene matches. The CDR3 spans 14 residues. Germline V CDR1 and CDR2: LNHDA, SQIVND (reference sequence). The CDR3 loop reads CATRQGAINEKLFF. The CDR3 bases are TGTGCCACAAGACAGGGGGCCATTAATGAAAAACTGTTTTTT.

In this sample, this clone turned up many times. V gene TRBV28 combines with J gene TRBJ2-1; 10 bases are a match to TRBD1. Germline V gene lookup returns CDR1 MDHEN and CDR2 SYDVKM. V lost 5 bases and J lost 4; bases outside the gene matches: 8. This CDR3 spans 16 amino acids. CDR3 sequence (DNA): TGTGCCAGCAGTGTAACCGGGACAGGGGTATACAATGAGCAGTTCTTC. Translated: CASSVTGTGVYNEQFF.

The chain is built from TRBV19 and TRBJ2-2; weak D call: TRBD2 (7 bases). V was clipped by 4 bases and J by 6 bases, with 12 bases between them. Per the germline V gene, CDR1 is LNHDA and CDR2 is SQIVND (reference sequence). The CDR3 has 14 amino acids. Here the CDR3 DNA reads TGTGCCAGTAGTACGGGGGGCGCTCCCGGGGAGCTGTTTTTT. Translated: CASSTGGAPGELFF.

The CDR3: CASRPGPAYKNIQYF. As DNA, the CDR3 is TGTGCCAGCAGGCCAGGGCCTGCCTACAAAAACATTCAGTACTTC. The rearrangement uses TRBV6-5 and TRBJ2-4; TRBD1 is a possible D gene (5 bases). Trimming removed 6 bases from V and 3 bases from J, with 15 bases in between. CDR1 MNHEY and CDR2 SVGAGI come from the germline V gene. CDR3 length: 15 residues.

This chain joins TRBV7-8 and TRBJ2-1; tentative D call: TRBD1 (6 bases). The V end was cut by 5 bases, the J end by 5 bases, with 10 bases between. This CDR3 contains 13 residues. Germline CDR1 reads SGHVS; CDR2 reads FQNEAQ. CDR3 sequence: CASSRYRDNEQFF. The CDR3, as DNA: TGTGCCAGCAGCCGTTACAGGGACAATGAGCAGTTCTTC.

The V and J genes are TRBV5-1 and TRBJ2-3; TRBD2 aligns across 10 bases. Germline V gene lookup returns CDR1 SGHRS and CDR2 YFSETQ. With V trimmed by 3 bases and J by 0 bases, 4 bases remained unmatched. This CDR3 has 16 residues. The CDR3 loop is CASSSGLADSTDTQYF. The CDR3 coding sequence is TGCGCCAGCAGCTCAGGACTAGCGGACAGCACAGATACGCAGTATTTT.

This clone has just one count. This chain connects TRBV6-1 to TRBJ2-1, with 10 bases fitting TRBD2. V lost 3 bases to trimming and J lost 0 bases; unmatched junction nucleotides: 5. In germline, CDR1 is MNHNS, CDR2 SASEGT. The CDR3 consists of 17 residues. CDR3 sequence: CASSDTSGTLSYNEQFF. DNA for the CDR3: TGTGCCAGCAGTGATACTAGCGGGACCCTCTCCTACAATGAGCAGTTCTTC.

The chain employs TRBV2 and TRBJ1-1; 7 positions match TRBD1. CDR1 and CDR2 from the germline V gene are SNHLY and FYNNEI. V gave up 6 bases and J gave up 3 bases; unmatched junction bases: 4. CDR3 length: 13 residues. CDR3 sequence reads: CASRYRGDTEAFF. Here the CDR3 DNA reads TGTGCCAGCAGGTACAGGGGCGACACTGAAGCTTTCTTT.

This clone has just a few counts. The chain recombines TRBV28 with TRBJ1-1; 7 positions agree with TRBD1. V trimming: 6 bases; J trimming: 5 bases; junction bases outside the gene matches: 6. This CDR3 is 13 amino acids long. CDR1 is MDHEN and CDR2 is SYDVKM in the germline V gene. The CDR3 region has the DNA TGTGCCAGCAGGAAGAGGGGGCCTACTGAAGCTTTCTTT. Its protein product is CASRKRGPTEAFF. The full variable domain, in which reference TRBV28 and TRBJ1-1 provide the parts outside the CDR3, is DVKVTQSSRYLVKRTGEKVFLECVQDMDHENMFWYRQDPGLGLRLIYFSYDVKMKEKGDIPEGYSVSREKKERFSLILESASTNQTSMYLCASRKRGPTEAFFGQGTRLTVV.

The DNA for the CDR3 is TGTGCCAGCAGCCCTCGGGGGTCTGAAGCTTTCTTT. Amino acid sequence: CASSPRGSEAFF. This chain links TRBV7-8 with TRBJ1-1, with D possibly being TRBD1 (5 bases). The CDR3 length is 12 residues. The V end was cut by 5 bases, the J end by 6 bases, with 10 bases between. The germline CDR1 and CDR2 sequences are SGHVS and FQNEAQ.

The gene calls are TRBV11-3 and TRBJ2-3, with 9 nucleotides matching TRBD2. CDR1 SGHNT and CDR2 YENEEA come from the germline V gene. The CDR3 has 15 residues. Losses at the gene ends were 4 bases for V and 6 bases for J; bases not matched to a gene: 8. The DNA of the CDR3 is TGTGCCAGCAGCTCCACTCAGACTAGCGGTGATACGCAGTATTTT. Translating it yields CASSSTQTSGDTQYF.

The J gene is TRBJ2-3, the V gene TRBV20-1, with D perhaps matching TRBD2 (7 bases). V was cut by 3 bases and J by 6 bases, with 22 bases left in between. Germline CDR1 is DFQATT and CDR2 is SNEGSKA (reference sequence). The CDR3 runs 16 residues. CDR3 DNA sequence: TGCAGTGCTAGTTCACCCCCCGCGGGGGCGGGGGATACGCAGTATTTT. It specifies CSASSPPAGAGDTQYF.

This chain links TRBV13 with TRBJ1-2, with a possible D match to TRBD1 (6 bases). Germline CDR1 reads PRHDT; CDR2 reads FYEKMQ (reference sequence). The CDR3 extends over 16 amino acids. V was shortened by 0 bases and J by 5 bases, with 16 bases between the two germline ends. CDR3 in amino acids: CASSLGPTGSGYGYTF. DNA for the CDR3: TGTGCCAGCAGCTTAGGACCTACAGGGTCGGGGTATGGCTACACCTTC.

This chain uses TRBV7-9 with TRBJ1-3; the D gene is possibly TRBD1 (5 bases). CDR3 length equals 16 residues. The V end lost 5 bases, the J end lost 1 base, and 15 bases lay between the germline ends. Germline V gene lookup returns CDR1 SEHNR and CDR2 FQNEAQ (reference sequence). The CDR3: CASSQPGGESGNTIYF. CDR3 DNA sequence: TGTGCCAGCAGCCAGCCTGGAGGGGAATCTGGAAACACCATATATTTT.

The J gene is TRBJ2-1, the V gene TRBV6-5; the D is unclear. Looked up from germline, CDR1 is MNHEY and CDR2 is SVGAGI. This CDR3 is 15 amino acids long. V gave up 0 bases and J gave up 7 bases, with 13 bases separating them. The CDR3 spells CASSYSATIRNEQFF. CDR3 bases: TGTGCCAGCAGTTACTCGGCAACTATCCGGAATGAGCAGTTCTTC.

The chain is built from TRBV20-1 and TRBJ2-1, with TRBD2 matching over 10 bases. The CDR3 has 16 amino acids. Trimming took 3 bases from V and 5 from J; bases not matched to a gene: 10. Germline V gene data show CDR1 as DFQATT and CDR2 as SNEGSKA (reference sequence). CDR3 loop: CSASPLAGVSNNEQFF. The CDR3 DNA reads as TGCAGTGCTAGTCCGCTAGCGGGAGTCTCTAACAATGAGCAGTTCTTC.